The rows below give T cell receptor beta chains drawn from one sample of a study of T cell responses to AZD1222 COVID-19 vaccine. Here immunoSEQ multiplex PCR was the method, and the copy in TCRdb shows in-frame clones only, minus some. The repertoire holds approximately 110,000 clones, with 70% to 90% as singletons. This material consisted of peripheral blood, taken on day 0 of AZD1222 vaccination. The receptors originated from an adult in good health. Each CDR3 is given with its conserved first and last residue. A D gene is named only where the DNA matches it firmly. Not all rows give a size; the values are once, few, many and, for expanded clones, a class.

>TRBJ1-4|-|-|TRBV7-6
CASSLAPRDKLFF
TGTGCCAGCAGCTTAGCCCCGCGGGACAAACTGTTTTTT
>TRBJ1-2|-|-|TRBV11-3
CASSTGQNNYGYTF
TGTGCCAGCAGCACCGGACAGAATAACTATGGCTACACCTTC
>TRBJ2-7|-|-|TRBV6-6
CASSLPGGSYEQYF
TGTGCCAGCAGTTTACCGGGCGGCTCCTACGAGCAGTACTTC
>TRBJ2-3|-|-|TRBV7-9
CASSLREDTQYF
TGTGCCAGCAGCTTACGGGAAGATACGCAGTATTTT
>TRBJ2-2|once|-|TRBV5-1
CASSLGLLKAGELFF
TGCGCCAGCAGCTTGGGACTCCTTAAAGCCGGGGAGCTGTTTTTT
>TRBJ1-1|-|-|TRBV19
CASSSQGSPPKSNTEAFF
TGTGCCAGTAGTTCGCAGGGGTCACCTCCTAAATCGAACACTGAAGCTTTCTTT
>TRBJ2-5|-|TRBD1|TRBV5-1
CASSSDRGTAQYF
TGCGCCAGCAGCTCGGACAGGGGAACGGCCCAGTACTTC
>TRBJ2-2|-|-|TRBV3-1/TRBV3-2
CASSPNTGELFF
TGTGCCAGCAGCCCGAACACCGGGGAGCTGTTTTTT
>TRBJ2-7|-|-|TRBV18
CASSRLGPYEQYF
TGTGCCAGCTCACGGCTGGGACCCTACGAGCAGTACTTC
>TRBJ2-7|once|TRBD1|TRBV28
CASSLGTATTYEQYF
TGTGCCAGCAGTCTCGGGACAGCCACAACCTACGAGCAGTACTTC
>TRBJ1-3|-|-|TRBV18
CASSIGRGDSGNTIYF
TGTGCCAGCTCAATAGGCAGGGGCGACTCTGGAAACACCATATATTTT
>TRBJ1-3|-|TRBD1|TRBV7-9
CASSADRAGNTIYF
TGTGCCAGCAGCGCAGACAGGGCTGGAAACACCATATATTTT
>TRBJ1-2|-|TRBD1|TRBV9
CASSHSSGTGSADRANYGYTF
TGTGCCAGCAGCCATTCCTCCGGGACAGGCTCCGCCGACCGAGCTAACTATGGCTACACCTTC
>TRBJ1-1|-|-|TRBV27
CASSLSAYTEAFF
TGTGCCAGCAGTTTAAGCGCATACACTGAAGCTTTCTTT
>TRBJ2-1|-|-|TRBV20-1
CSAAYNEQFF
TGCAGTGCCGCTTACAATGAGCAGTTCTTC
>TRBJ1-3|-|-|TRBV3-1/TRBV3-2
CASSQDSSGNTIYF
TGTGCCAGCAGCCAAGACAGCTCTGGAAACACCATATATTTT
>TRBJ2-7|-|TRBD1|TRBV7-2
CASSFPGTGERYEQYF
TGTGCCAGCAGCTTCCCCGGGACAGGGGAAAGGTACGAGCAGTACTTC
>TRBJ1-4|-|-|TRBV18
CASSLTAVSEKLFF
TGTGCCAGCTCACTAACGGCAGTTAGTGAAAAACTGTTTTTT
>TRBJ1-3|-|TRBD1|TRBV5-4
CASSLGRTGAIGTIYF
TGTGCCAGCAGCTTAGGACGGACAGGGGCTATCGGCACCATATATTTT
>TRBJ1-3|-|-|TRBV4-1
CASSQDRGNSGNTIYF
TGCGCCAGCAGCCAAGATCGAGGGAACTCTGGAAACACCATATATTTT
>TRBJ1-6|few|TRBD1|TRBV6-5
CASLDRAGSPLHF
TGTGCCAGTTTGGACAGGGCGGGCTCACCCCTCCACTTT
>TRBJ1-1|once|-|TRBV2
CASSVGRGGSTEAFF
TGTGCCAGCAGTGTTGGGAGGGGGGGTTCCACTGAAGCTTTCTTT
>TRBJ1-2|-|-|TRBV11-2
CASSYAGTKGYTF
TGTGCCAGCAGCTACGCAGGGACGAAAGGCTACACCTTC
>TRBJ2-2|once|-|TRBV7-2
CASSLTRTGELFF
TGTGCCAGCAGCCTGACCCGGACCGGGGAGCTGTTTTTT
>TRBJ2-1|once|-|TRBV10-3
CAIGGLRTPREQFF
TGTGCCATCGGTGGTTTGCGGACCCCTCGGGAGCAGTTCTTC
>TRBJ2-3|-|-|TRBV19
CASSIDLGHSTDTQYF
TGTGCCAGTAGTATAGATCTGGGTCACAGCACAGATACGCAGTATTTT
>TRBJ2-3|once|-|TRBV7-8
CASSLVPGFGGTYTDTQYF
TGTGCCAGCAGCTTAGTTCCGGGGTTTGGGGGCACCTACACAGATACGCAGTATTTT
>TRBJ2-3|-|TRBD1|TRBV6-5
CASSYGTGATDTQYF
TGTGCCAGCAGTTACGGGACAGGGGCAACAGATACGCAGTATTTT
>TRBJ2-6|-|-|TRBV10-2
CASSGAGVAGANVLTF
TGCGCCAGCAGTGGGGCAGGTGTGGCTGGGGCCAACGTCCTGACTTTC
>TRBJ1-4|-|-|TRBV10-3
CASGRNQGEKLFF
TGTGCCAGCGGACGAAATCAGGGGGAAAAACTGTTTTTT
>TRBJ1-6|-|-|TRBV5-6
CASSFSAGIGARPLHF
TGTGCCAGCAGCTTCTCGGCAGGGATCGGTGCGAGACCCCTCCACTTT
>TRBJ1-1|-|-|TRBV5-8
CASTYPGSGEAFF
TGTGCCAGCACCTACCCCGGGAGTGGGGAAGCTTTCTTT
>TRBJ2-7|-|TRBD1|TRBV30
CACYIWDRARSYEQYF
TGTGCCTGCTACATTTGGGACAGGGCGCGGAGTTACGAGCAGTACTTC
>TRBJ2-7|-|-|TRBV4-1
CASSQGVPGEQYF
TGCGCCAGCAGCCAAGGGGTTCCGGGCGAGCAGTACTTC
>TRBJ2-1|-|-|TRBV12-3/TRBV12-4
CASSAGRYNEQFF
TGTGCCAGCAGCGCAGGACGGTACAATGAGCAGTTCTTC
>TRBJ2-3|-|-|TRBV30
CAWSKGGGHGRDTQYF
TGTGCCTGGAGTAAAGGGGGGGGACACGGGCGAGATACGCAGTATTTT
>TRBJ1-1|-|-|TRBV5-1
CASSLASRGFTEAFF
TGCGCCAGCAGCTTGGCGAGCCGCGGGTTTACTGAAGCTTTCTTT
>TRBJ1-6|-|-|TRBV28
CASSPDNSPLHF
TGTGCCAGCAGTCCCGATAATTCACCCCTCCACTTT
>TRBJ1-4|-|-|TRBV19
CASSIDLRVYEKLFF
TGTGCCAGTAGTATAGATCTCAGGGTTTATGAAAAACTGTTTTTT
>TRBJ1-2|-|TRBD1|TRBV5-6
CASSQGQGGYGYTF
TGTGCCAGCAGTCAAGGACAGGGCGGGTATGGCTACACCTTC
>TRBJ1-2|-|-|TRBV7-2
CASSLSGGGARNGYTF
TGTGCCAGCAGCTTAAGTGGAGGAGGGGCGCGGAATGGCTACACCTTC
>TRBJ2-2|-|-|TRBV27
CASSFLAIRELFF
TGTGCCAGCAGTTTCCTAGCGATCAGGGAGCTGTTTTTT
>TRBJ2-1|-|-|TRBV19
CASIGINNEQFF
TGTGCCAGTATAGGGATCAACAATGAGCAGTTCTTC
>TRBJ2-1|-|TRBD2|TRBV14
CASSLRRTSGTYNEQFF
TGTGCCAGCAGCCTACGGAGGACTAGCGGGACCTACAATGAGCAGTTCTTC
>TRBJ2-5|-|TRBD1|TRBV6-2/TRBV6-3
CASSQLTRTGGALETQYF
TGTGCCAGCAGTCAACTCACCCGGACAGGGGGCGCCTTGGAGACCCAGTACTTC
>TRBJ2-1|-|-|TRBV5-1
CASRKLAVNEQFF
TGCGCCAGCAGAAAATTAGCGGTCAATGAGCAGTTCTTC
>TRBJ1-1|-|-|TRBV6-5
CASSKGQTEAFF
TGTGCCAGCAGCAAAGGACAGACTGAAGCTTTCTTT
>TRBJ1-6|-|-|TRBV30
CAWDSDHSPLHF
TGTGCCTGGGACAGTGATCATTCACCCCTCCACTTT
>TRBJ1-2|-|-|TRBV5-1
CASSLNRVPGGYTF
TGCGCCAGCAGCTTGAATCGGGTTCCCGGGGGCTACACCTTC
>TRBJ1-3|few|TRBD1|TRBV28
CASSLARGTRGNTIYF
TGTGCCAGCAGTTTGGCCAGGGGGACGAGAGGAAACACCATATATTTT
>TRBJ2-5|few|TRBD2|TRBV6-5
CASSSLAGVETQYF
TGTGCCAGCAGTTCCTTGGCGGGAGTCGAGACCCAGTACTTC
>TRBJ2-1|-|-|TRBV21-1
CASSKQGSPYNEQFF
TGTGCCAGCAGCAAACAAGGGTCCCCTTACAATGAGCAGTTCTTC
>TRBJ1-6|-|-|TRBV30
CAWTGTAWGTPLHF
TGTGCCTGGACCGGGACCGCTTGGGGAACCCCCCTCCACTTT
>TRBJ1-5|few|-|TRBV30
CAWSVWGANQPQHF
TGTGCCTGGAGTGTTTGGGGGGCCAATCAGCCCCAGCATTTT